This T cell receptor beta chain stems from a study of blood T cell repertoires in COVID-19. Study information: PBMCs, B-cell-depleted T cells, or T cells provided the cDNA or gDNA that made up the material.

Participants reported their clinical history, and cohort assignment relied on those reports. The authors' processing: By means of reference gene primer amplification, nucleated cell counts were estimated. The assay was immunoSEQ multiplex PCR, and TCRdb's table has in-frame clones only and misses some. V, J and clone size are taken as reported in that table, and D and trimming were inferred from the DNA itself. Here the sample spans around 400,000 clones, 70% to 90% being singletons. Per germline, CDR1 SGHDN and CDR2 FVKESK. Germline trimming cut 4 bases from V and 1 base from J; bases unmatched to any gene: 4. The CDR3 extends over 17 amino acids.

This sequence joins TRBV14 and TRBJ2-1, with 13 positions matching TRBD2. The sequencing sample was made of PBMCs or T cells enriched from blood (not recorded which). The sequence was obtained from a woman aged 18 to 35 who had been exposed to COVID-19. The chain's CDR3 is CASSLGLAGASYNEQFF. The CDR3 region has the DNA TGTGCCAGCAGCCTCGGACTAGCGGGAGCTTCCTACAATGAGCAGTTCTTC.